The sequence of this TCR beta chain was determined in a study of a mutant IDH1 vaccine in newly diagnosed glioma. Across the whole study: In some groups vaccination began 4-6 weeks post-radiotherapy; others received it with temozolomide.

A note on this clone: The antigen is unknown.

Repertoires were generated with immunoSEQ multiplex PCR, while TCRdb's copy carries only in-frame clones and drops some. Of approximately 60,000 clones in the sample, 85% to 90% are singletons; the top ten hold approximately 4.2%. Time point: week 5, during vaccination. Topical imiquimod was applied with each vaccine dose, which held 300 ug of mutant IDH1 20-mer peptide. The length of the CDR3 is 13 residues. Germline loops: CDR1 SGHTA, CDR2 FQGNSA. Trimming took off 5 bases at V and 2 bases at J, with 8 bases between the two ends. This specimen consisted of PBMCs, obtained from a glioma patient whose treatment included an IDH1 peptide vaccine. The TCR was taken from a woman in her thirties or forties with glioma. The chain joins TRBV7-2 to TRBJ2-3; no definite D call. The CDR3 DNA is TGTGCCAGCAGCCTTTACACCACAGATACGCAGTATTTT. It codes for CASSLYTTDTQYF.